This T cell receptor beta chain was retrieved from a study of T cell responses to AZD1222 COVID-19 vaccine. Overall study findings and caveats: The donors showed a predominance of white British ancestry and of females, with possible underestimation of clonal diversity. Two AZD1222 administrations were followed by greater Spike-specific TCR breadth and depth. Repertoire sampling happened only post peak T cell response.

The method was immunoSEQ multiplex PCR; TCRdb's version includes in-frame clones alone and lacks a portion of them. The table lists 120,000 to 150,000 clones, more than 85% of them singletons. Trimming took off 2 bases at V and 4 bases at J, with 6 bases between the two ends. CDR3 length: 13 amino acids. The germline CDR1 and CDR2 sequences are SGHNT and YYREEE (reference sequence). Concerning this clone itself: Its specificity is unknown.

The material was peripheral blood, obtained on day 0 of AZD1222 vaccination. V usage is TRBV5-4 and J usage is TRBJ2-2; the D is unclear. This TCR came from an adult in good health. The CDR3 sequence is CASSFGPTGELFF. The CDR3 coding sequence is TGTGCCAGCAGCTTCGGACCCACCGGGGAGCTGTTTTTT.